Listed below are T cell receptor beta chains from one sample, sequenced in a study of CD8+ T cells in alopecia areata. Repertoires were generated with immunoSEQ multiplex PCR, while TCRdb's copy carries only in-frame clones and drops some. The top ten clones hold approximately 4.8% of a sample with 150,000 to 200,000 clones, 55% to 65% of them seen once. The sequencing input was CD4+ T cells sorted from blood. These receptors all stem from a human donor in good health. Both conserved end residues are part of each CDR3. D genes are given only for firm matches. Where a row states a size, it is once, few, many or the class of an expanded clone; other rows omit it.

V: TRBV6-1; size: -; J: TRBJ2-7; D: -; CDR3: CASSSRSYYEQYF; DNA: TGTGCCAGCAGTTCTAGGAGCTACTACGAGCAGTACTTC
V: TRBV2; size: -; J: TRBJ2-2; D: -; CDR3: CASIRRNTGELFF; DNA: TGTGCCAGCATCCGCAGGAACACCGGGGAGCTGTTTTTT
V: TRBV29-1; size: once; J: TRBJ2-6; D: -; CDR3: CSVDNGGSGANVLTF; DNA: TGCAGCGTTGATAACGGGGGCTCTGGGGCCAACGTCCTGACTTTC
V: TRBV5-4; size: -; J: TRBJ2-1; D: TRBD2; CDR3: CASSAGLAIGGNEQFF; DNA: TGTGCCAGCAGCGCGGGACTAGCGATTGGGGGGAATGAGCAGTTCTTC
V: TRBV5-1; size: once; J: TRBJ2-3; D: -; CDR3: CASFSGLGSTDTQYF; DNA: TGCGCCAGCTTCAGCGGGTTGGGGAGCACAGATACGCAGTATTTT
V: TRBV27; size: -; J: TRBJ1-2; D: -; CDR3: CASSLSPWDNYGYTF; DNA: TGTGCCAGCAGTTTATCCCCATGGGATAACTATGGCTACACCTTC
V: TRBV29-1; size: once; J: TRBJ2-1; D: -; CDR3: CSVDRRDLGEQFF; DNA: TGCAGCGTTGACCGGCGGGACCTAGGTGAGCAGTTCTTC
V: TRBV4-1; size: -; J: TRBJ2-3; D: -; CDR3: CASSQDGSITDTQYF; DNA: TGCGCCAGCAGCCAAGATGGTAGTATCACAGATACGCAGTATTTT
V: TRBV29-1; size: few; J: TRBJ2-2; D: -; CDR3: CSVGGNTGELFF; DNA: TGCAGCGTTGGAGGAAATACCGGGGAGCTGTTTTTT
V: TRBV9; size: -; J: TRBJ2-1; D: -; CDR3: CASSAGTLGRNEQFF; DNA: TGTGCCAGCAGCGCAGGGACTCTCGGTCGCAATGAGCAGTTCTTC
V: TRBV7-8; size: once; J: TRBJ1-1; D: -; CDR3: CASSLALAGSTEAFF; DNA: TGTGCCAGCAGCTTAGCGCTGGCAGGGAGCACTGAAGCTTTCTTT
V: TRBV5-1; size: -; J: TRBJ2-5; D: TRBD1; CDR3: CASSSGQGRRETQYF; DNA: TGCGCCAGCAGCTCGGGACAGGGCAGGCGGGAGACCCAGTACTTC
V: TRBV4-1; size: few; J: TRBJ2-5; D: -; CDR3: CASSQDGGSETQYF; DNA: TGCGCCAGCAGCCAAGATGGGGGGTCGGAGACCCAGTACTTC
V: TRBV29-1; size: -; J: TRBJ1-1; D: -; CDR3: CSVEAKGGGTEAFF; DNA: TGCAGCGTTGAAGCGAAGGGGGGCGGCACTGAAGCTTTCTTT
V: TRBV27; size: -; J: TRBJ2-7; D: TRBD2; CDR3: CASSRLAGGSYEQYF; DNA: TGTGCCAGCAGTCGGCTAGCGGGAGGCTCCTACGAGCAGTACTTC
V: TRBV25-1; size: few; J: TRBJ2-7; D: -; CDR3: CASSVPRGEKGNEQYF; DNA: TGTGCCAGCAGTGTCCCGAGGGGGGAGAAGGGAAACGAGCAGTACTTC
V: TRBV6-6; size: -; J: TRBJ1-1; D: TRBD1; CDR3: CASTSGDRKAFF; DNA: TGTGCCAGCACCTCGGGGGACAGGAAAGCTTTCTTT
V: TRBV19; size: few; J: TRBJ2-1; D: -; CDR3: CASSTQVNYNEQFF; DNA: TGTGCCAGTAGTACCCAGGTGAACTACAATGAGCAGTTCTTC
V: TRBV27; size: -; J: TRBJ2-1; D: TRBD2; CDR3: CASSPQVNLAGSSNEQFF; DNA: TGTGCCAGCAGTCCACAGGTTAACCTAGCGGGTAGCAGCAATGAGCAGTTCTTC
V: TRBV29-1; size: -; J: TRBJ2-5; D: TRBD1; CDR3: CSVVPGGETQYF; DNA: TGCAGCGTTGTCCCAGGGGGCGAGACCCAGTACTTC
V: TRBV5-1; size: -; J: TRBJ2-7; D: -; CDR3: CASSLAAPYEQYF; DNA: TGCGCCAGCAGCTTGGCCGCCCCCTACGAGCAGTACTTC
V: TRBV28; size: few; J: TRBJ1-1; D: -; CDR3: CASSLWGSTEAFF; DNA: TGTGCCAGCAGTTTATGGGGGTCCACTGAAGCTTTCTTT
V: TRBV29-1; size: -; J: TRBJ2-2; D: -; CDR3: CSVGPQGGTGELFF; DNA: TGCAGCGTTGGGCCTCAGGGGGGCACCGGGGAGCTGTTTTTT
V: TRBV5-1; size: once; J: TRBJ2-5; D: TRBD1; CDR3: CASSYKGAESETQYF; DNA: TGCGCCAGCAGTTACAAGGGGGCCGAATCGGAGACCCAGTACTTC
V: TRBV7-9; size: -; J: TRBJ1-1; D: -; CDR3: CASSLGGGARTEAFF; DNA: TGTGCCAGCAGCTTAGGTGGTGGGGCGCGGACTGAAGCTTTCTTT
V: TRBV18; size: few; J: TRBJ1-5; D: -; CDR3: CASSLSSGQPQHF; DNA: TGTGCCAGCTCACTGTCTTCAGGTCAGCCCCAGCATTTT
V: TRBV30; size: -; J: TRBJ2-1; D: TRBD2; CDR3: CAWGRSLAGLSYNEQFF; DNA: TGTGCCTGGGGTCGGTCCCTAGCGGGCCTCTCCTACAATGAGCAGTTCTTC
V: TRBV1; size: -; J: TRBJ2-6; D: -; CDR3: CTPTHFSGANVLTF; DNA: TGCACCCCTACCCACTTCTCTGGGGCCAACGTCCTGACTTTC
V: TRBV23-1; size: -; J: TRBJ2-7; D: TRBD2; CDR3: CASSPSSSGPPYEQYF; DNA: TGCGCCAGCAGCCCCTCCTCTAGCGGTCCCCCCTACGAGCAGTACTTC
V: TRBV29-1; size: -; J: TRBJ2-4; D: -; CDR3: CSAQGKNIQYF; DNA: TGCAGCGCGCAGGGCAAAAACATTCAGTACTTC
V: TRBV5-5; size: few; J: TRBJ1-2; D: TRBD1; CDR3: CASSFDRGLYGYTF; DNA: TGTGCCAGCAGCTTCGACAGGGGCCTTTATGGCTACACCTTC
V: TRBV9; size: -; J: TRBJ2-3; D: -; CDR3: CASSATGQNADTQYF; DNA: TGTGCCAGCAGCGCGACAGGTCAAAACGCAGATACGCAGTATTTT
V: TRBV6-6; size: few; J: TRBJ2-5; D: -; CDR3: CASSYDTGVETQYF; DNA: TGTGCCAGCAGCTACGACACGGGAGTCGAGACCCAGTACTTC
V: TRBV21-1; size: -; J: TRBJ1-2; D: -; CDR3: CASSKLVAGGLVSAYGYTF; DNA: TGTGCCAGCAGCAAACTTGTGGCAGGGGGCCTTGTTTCGGCCTATGGCTACACCTTC
V: TRBV5-1; size: once; J: TRBJ2-5; D: -; CDR3: CASSPGPQETQYF; DNA: TGCGCCAGCAGCCCGGGACCCCAAGAGACCCAGTACTTC
V: TRBV5-5; size: -; J: TRBJ2-5; D: -; CDR3: CASSASVHQETQYF; DNA: TGTGCCAGCAGCGCTAGCGTACACCAAGAGACCCAGTACTTC
V: TRBV5-1; size: once; J: TRBJ2-6; D: -; CDR3: CASSGGSGSGANVLTF; DNA: TGCGCCAGCAGCGGAGGATCGGGGTCTGGGGCCAACGTCCTGACTTTC
V: TRBV28; size: -; J: TRBJ2-3; D: -; CDR3: CATRPNTFTDTQYF; DNA: TGTGCCACTCGTCCAAACACCTTCACAGATACGCAGTATTTT
V: TRBV27; size: -; J: TRBJ2-7; D: -; CDR3: CASSSRTPYEQYF; DNA: TGTGCCAGCAGTTCCCGGACCCCCTACGAGCAGTACTTC
V: TRBV7-9; size: -; J: TRBJ2-7; D: -; CDR3: CASSPNSASYEQYF; DNA: TGTGCCAGCAGCCCTAATAGCGCCTCCTACGAGCAGTACTTC
V: TRBV30; size: -; J: TRBJ2-5; D: -; CDR3: CAWSVSGNLETQYF; DNA: TGTGCCTGGAGTGTATCAGGGAATCTGGAGACCCAGTACTTC
V: TRBV9; size: -; J: TRBJ2-2; D: -; CDR3: CASSVDSRYGELFF; DNA: TGTGCCAGCAGCGTAGATTCGAGATACGGGGAGCTGTTTTTT
V: TRBV30; size: -; J: TRBJ1-1; D: -; CDR3: CAWMSQPSTEAFF; DNA: TGTGCCTGGATGAGTCAACCGAGCACTGAAGCTTTCTTT
V: TRBV5-1; size: -; J: TRBJ1-1; D: -; CDR3: CASSLRWGGNTEAFF; DNA: TGCGCCAGCAGTCTTCGGTGGGGAGGGAACACTGAAGCTTTCTTT
V: TRBV13; size: -; J: TRBJ2-1; D: -; CDR3: CASSPTRKSSYNEQFF; DNA: TGTGCCAGCAGTCCTACACGGAAGAGCTCCTACAATGAGCAGTTCTTC
V: TRBV30; size: once; J: TRBJ1-1; D: TRBD1; CDR3: CAWGQGATEAFF; DNA: TGTGCCTGGGGACAGGGGGCCACTGAAGCTTTCTTT
V: TRBV28; size: few; J: TRBJ2-3; D: -; CDR3: CASRERIADTQYF; DNA: TGTGCCAGCAGGGAGAGAATAGCAGATACGCAGTATTTT
V: TRBV29-1; size: -; J: TRBJ1-1; D: -; CDR3: CSGTSSWGNTEAFF; DNA: TGCAGCGGGACCTCAAGCTGGGGGAACACTGAAGCTTTCTTT
V: TRBV6-6; size: few; J: TRBJ2-5; D: -; CDR3: CASSYLGTSETQYF; DNA: TGTGCCAGCAGTTACTTAGGGACATCCGAGACCCAGTACTTC
V: TRBV27; size: -; J: TRBJ2-6; D: -; CDR3: CASRQSGANVLTF; DNA: TGTGCCAGCAGACAGTCTGGGGCCAACGTCCTGACTTTC
V: TRBV7-8; size: -; J: TRBJ1-1; D: TRBD1; CDR3: CASSLQGARDTEAFF; DNA: TGTGCCAGCAGCTTACAGGGGGCGAGGGACACTGAAGCTTTCTTT
V: TRBV10-3; size: -; J: TRBJ2-5; D: -; CDR3: CAISEVGETQYF; DNA: TGTGCCATCAGTGAAGTGGGAGAGACCCAGTACTTC
V: TRBV5-4; size: -; J: TRBJ2-7; D: -; CDR3: CASSSVTPASSYEQYF; DNA: TGTGCCAGCAGCTCCGTTACACCGGCAAGCTCCTACGAGCAGTACTTC
V: TRBV11-2; size: few; J: TRBJ2-3; D: -; CDR3: CASSLFGFSADTQYF; DNA: TGTGCCAGCAGCTTATTCGGCTTTTCGGCAGATACGCAGTATTTT
V: TRBV29-1; size: few; J: TRBJ2-3; D: -; CDR3: CSGQRAAGTDTQYF; DNA: TGCAGCGGTCAGAGGGCAGCCGGCACAGATACGCAGTATTTT
V: TRBV29-1; size: few; J: TRBJ1-2; D: TRBD1; CDR3: CSVEGTGRDGYTF; DNA: TGCAGCGTTGAAGGGACAGGTCGGGATGGCTACACCTTC
V: TRBV7-9; size: -; J: TRBJ2-1; D: -; CDR3: CASSSLGSYNEQFF; DNA: TGTGCCAGCAGCTCTCTCGGCTCCTACAATGAGCAGTTCTTC
V: TRBV5-4; size: -; J: TRBJ2-5; D: TRBD2; CDR3: CASSSSGSPETQYF; DNA: TGTGCCAGCAGCTCTAGCGGGAGTCCAGAGACCCAGTACTTC
V: TRBV29-1; size: -; J: TRBJ1-1; D: -; CDR3: CSVGPGLRDTEAFF; DNA: TGCAGCGTTGGTCCAGGGCTGCGGGACACTGAAGCTTTCTTT